Listed here is a single T cell receptor (beta chain). This specimen belongs to a study of cytomegalovirus exposure and HLA in healthy donors. The PCR had 60 Vbeta and 13 Jbeta primers. TCRdb's table, derived via immunoSEQ multiplex PCR, lists solely in-frame clones and lacks some. The sample has 110,000 or so clones, around 74% seen once. The length of the CDR3 is 13 residues. The V end lost 7 bases, the J end lost 4 bases, and 11 bases lay between the germline ends. The germline CDR1 and CDR2 sequences are SNHLY and FYNNEI. The specimen was PBMCs. This chain joins TRBV2 and TRBJ1-5; D is unresolved. This receptor was identified in a man aged 40-49 years in good health and CMV-seronegative. CDR3 amino acids: CASIRNSNQPQHF. In DNA, the CDR3 is TGTGCCAGCATTCGTAACAGTAATCAGCCCCAGCATTTT.